The rows below give T cell receptor beta chains drawn from one sample of a study of human T cells and chemical hapten exposure. Each CDR3 protein is one row after TCRdb ran MiXCR on the RACE reads. Seen here are around 99,000 distinct CDR3 sequences, roughly a tenth observed once, and the top ten hold about 3.1%. The specimen was whole blood, collected in connection with sensitization to the hapten diphenylcyclopropenone (DPC). Source of these receptors: a woman aged 35 to 49 with alopecia areata. Some clones in this sample may be carry-over from other donors' samples. The CDR3 runs from the conserved cysteine through the conserved F or W. D genes are given only for firm matches. Clone sizes are given selectively: once, few, many, or a class where the clone is expanded.

v_call	clone_size	d_call	j_call	cdr3_nt	cdr3_aa
TRBV5-1	few	TRBD1	TRBJ2-4	TGCGCCAGCAGCTCTCCTCCGGGACAGGAGGGTTTAGCCAAAAACATTCAGTACTTC	CASSSPPGQEGLAKNIQYF
TRBV9	many	-	TRBJ2-1	TGTGCCAGCAGTGCAGGGGATGAGCAGTTCTTC	CASSAGDEQFF
TRBV4-2	many	TRBD1	TRBJ2-1	TGTGCCAGCAGCCAAGGGGCAGGGGGCATCTACAATGAGCAGTTCTTC	CASSQGAGGIYNEQFF
TRBV5-1	many	-	TRBJ1-2	TGCGCCAGCAGCCGGCCCCCCGACAGAGGCTACACCTTC	CASSRPPDRGYTF
TRBV9	many	TRBD1	TRBJ2-7	TGTGCCAGCAGCGTAGGGGACAGTTTTTCCTACGAGCAGTACTTC	CASSVGDSFSYEQYF
TRBV7-3	-	-	TRBJ1-2	TGTGCCAGCAGCCCCGAGACAGTTGGCCCTTACACCTTC	CASSPETVGPYTF
TRBV7-9	many	TRBD2	TRBJ2-4	TGTGCCAGCAGCGGGGGAGGGGCTTCTTTAGCCAAAAACATTCAGTACTTC	CASSGGGASLAKNIQYF
TRBV7-2	-	-	TRBJ1-2	TGTGCCAGCAGCCTACCCGGGACTGGAGACTTGTATGGCTACACCTTC	CASSLPGTGDLYGYTF
TRBV7-2	-	TRBD2	TRBJ2-1	TGTGCCAGCAGCTTAGTCCCTAGCGGGGTGGAGCAGTTCTTC	CASSLVPSGVEQFF
TRBV6-5	many	TRBD1	TRBJ1-2	TGTGCCAGCAGTTACTCCAAGACAGGGGGTGGCTATGGCTACACCTTC	CASSYSKTGGGYGYTF
TRBV7-2	many	TRBD1	TRBJ2-3	TGTGCCAGCAGCCTATCTACAGGGGCAGATACGCAGTATTTT	CASSLSTGADTQYF
TRBV5-1	-	-	TRBJ2-1	TGCGCCAGCAGCCTGGCGGGACAGATGGGGAGTGAGCAGTTCTTC	CASSLAGQMGSEQFF
TRBV18	few	-	TRBJ1-6	TGTGCCAGCTCACCACTGGACAAAGATCGGTCACCCCTCCACTTT	CASSPLDKDRSPLHF
TRBV7-9	few	-	TRBJ2-7	TGTGCCAGCACCAATGTACAGGGTTACGAGCAGTACTTC	CASTNVQGYEQYF
TRBV5-6	-	-	TRBJ1-2	TGTGCCAGCAGCTTGAACAGGGTGAACACCTTC	CASSLNRVNTF
TRBV4-2	many	-	TRBJ1-2	TGTGCCAGCAGCCAAGAGGCAGTCTATGGCTACACCTTC	CASSQEAVYGYTF
TRBV9	many	-	TRBJ1-3	TGTGCCAGCAGCGTAGAACGAGGAGGCGCTAACTCTGGAAACACCATATATTTT	CASSVERGGANSGNTIYF
TRBV7-8	-	-	TRBJ1-6	TGTGCCAGCAGCCTAAGGGAAGGATCGGATTCACCCCTCCACTTT	CASSLREGSDSPLHF
TRBV29-1	few	TRBD1	TRBJ2-5	TGCAGCGGGACAGGGGAGGATGGAGAGACCCAGTACTTC	CSGTGEDGETQYF
TRBV11-2	-	TRBD2	TRBJ2-7	TGTGCCAGCACCTCCGCGCATGGTAGCGGGGGGGCCTACGAGCAGTACTTC	CASTSAHGSGGAYEQYF
TRBV6-6	many	-	TRBJ2-3	TGTGCCAGCAGCACCGCGGATACGCAGTATTTT	CASSTADTQYF
TRBV7-2	many	-	TRBJ2-6	TGTGCCAGCAGCCCAGGGACTGGGGCCAACGTCCTGACTTTC	CASSPGTGANVLTF
TRBV15	many	-	TRBJ1-5	TGTGCCACCAGCAGAGAAGAGATGGGGCCCGCCAATCAGCCCCAGCATTTT	CATSREEMGPANQPQHF
TRBV7-8	-	-	TRBJ1-3	TGTGCCAGCAGCCTCCGTCCCACAGGGCCAGGAAACACCATATATTTT	CASSLRPTGPGNTIYF
TRBV7-8	-	TRBD2	TRBJ2-3	TGTGCCAGCAGCTTTAGTAGCGGGAGCACAGATACGCAGTATTTT	CASSFSSGSTDTQYF
TRBV20-1	-	-	TRBJ2-5	TGCAGTGCTAGAGCCTTTGCGGGGCAATCATGGACCCAGTACTTC	CSARAFAGQSWTQYF
TRBV28	-	-	TRBJ1-2	TGTGCCAGCACTCATTATCGGGGCAGTAACTATGGCTACACCTTC	CASTHYRGSNYGYTF
TRBV9	many	TRBD1	TRBJ2-3	TGTGCCAGCAGCGTAGGGGCCAGGGGGCGGTCAGATACGCAGTATTTT	CASSVGARGRSDTQYF
TRBV19	-	-	TRBJ2-4	TGTGCCAGTAGTCATGGGGGACTAGCCAAAAACATTCAGTACTTC	CASSHGGLAKNIQYF
TRBV7-6	-	TRBD1	TRBJ2-5	TGTGCCAGCAGTTCTATCGGGACAGGGGAGACCCAGTACTTC	CASSSIGTGETQYF
TRBV7-2	few	TRBD1	TRBJ1-6	TGTGCCAGCAGCTGGGGACAGGGGGGAGGTTCACCCCTCCACTTT	CASSWGQGGGSPLHF
TRBV5-5	-	-	TRBJ2-3	TGTGCCAGCAGCAAAGACCGACCGACTAGCACAGATACGCAGTATTTT	CASSKDRPTSTDTQYF
TRBV10-3	-	TRBD2	TRBJ2-5	TGTGCCACCTCCAGACTAGCCGGGCAAGAGACCCAGTACTTC	CATSRLAGQETQYF
TRBV20-1	-	TRBD2	TRBJ2-6	TGCAGTGCTTCCCGCGCCACTAGCGGACCCTCTGGGGCCAACGTCCTGACTTTC	CSASRATSGPSGANVLTF
TRBV7-9	few	TRBD1	TRBJ2-5	TGTGCCAGCAGCAAATTCGGGGACAGCCAAGAGACCCAGTACTTC	CASSKFGDSQETQYF
TRBV4-1	-	-	TRBJ1-6	TGCGCCAGCAGCCAACCGGGGCACTTTAAGAGCTCCTATAATTCACCCCTCCACTTT	CASSQPGHFKSSYNSPLHF
TRBV20-1	many	-	TRBJ2-7	TGCAGTGCTTCCGGGACATATTACGAGCAGTACTTC	CSASGTYYEQYF